These T cell receptor beta chains were read from a single sample in a study of T cells in Graves' hyperthyroidism and ophthalmopathy. TCRdb reprocessed the multiplex PCR reads via MiXCR and lists one record per CDR3 protein. The profile shows roughly 640,000 distinct CDR3 sequences, roughly 16% of them singletons. Sequenced material: blood. Receptors were obtained from a woman aged 40 to 50 with Graves' ophthalmopathy. The CDR3 runs from the conserved cysteine through the conserved F or W. The D gene is left open where the match is weak. A clone size is listed for some rows: how often the clone was seen (once, few, many), or a class if it is expanded.

TRBV30	TRBJ1-5	15	-	many	TGTGCCTGGCAAACCTCCGGGACACCCAATCAGCCCCAGCATTTT	CAWQTSGTPNQPQHF
TRBV20-1	TRBJ2-7	17	TRBD1	many	TGCAGTGCTACGGCCGACAGGGTACGTCTGAGCTCCTACGAGCAGTACTTC	CSATADRVRLSSYEQYF
TRBV6-1	TRBJ2-1	14	-	many	TGTGCCAGCAGATCGCGGTTTACAATGAGCGAGCAGTTCTTC	CASRSRFTMSEQFF
TRBV2	TRBJ2-7	15	TRBD2	few	TGTGCCAGCAGTACATGGACTAGCGGGAGCAACGAGCAGTACTTC	CASSTWTSGSNEQYF
TRBV7-9	TRBJ1-2	13	TRBD1	-	TGTGCCAGCACCATACAGGGGGCCTCTGGCTACACCTTC	CASTIQGASGYTF
TRBV28	TRBJ2-3	14	-	-	TGTGCCAGCAGCGCAATCCTACGGACAGATACGCAGTATTTC	CASSAILRTDTQYF
TRBV7-2	TRBJ1-5	16	TRBD1	-	TGTGCCAGCAGCTTCAGGGGGCGTGAAGTAAATCAGCCCCAGCATTTT	CASSFRGREVNQPQHF
TRBV12-3/TRBV12-4	TRBJ1-2	13	TRBD1	many	TGTGCCAGCAGTTCGGGACAGGTCTATGGCTACACCTTC	CASSSGQVYGYTF
TRBV7-2	TRBJ1-5	13	-	many	TGTGCCAGCAGCGAACAGTTGGGGGGGCCCCAGCATTTT	CASSEQLGGPQHF
TRBV20-1	TRBJ2-2	13	-	-	TGCAGTGTTAGGGGCGTTTCGGTCGGGGAGCTGTTTTTT	CSVRGVSVGELFF
TRBV14	TRBJ2-1	14	-	many	TGTGCCAGCAGCTTACGATCGGGGCACAATGAGCAGTTCTTC	CASSLRSGHNEQFF
TRBV12-3/TRBV12-4	TRBJ2-1	15	TRBD1	many	TGTGCCAGCAGTTTAGGGACAGGGCCCTTTCCTGAGCAGTTCTTC	CASSLGTGPFPEQFF
TRBV7-2	TRBJ2-3	16	TRBD2	-	TGTGCCAGCAGCTTTCAACTAGCGGGACGCACAGATACGCAGTATTTT	CASSFQLAGRTDTQYF
TRBV20-1	TRBJ1-1	14	-	many	TGCAGTGCTAGTAGTAGGGGGAGGGACACTGAAGCTTTCTTT	CSASSRGRDTEAFF
TRBV20-1	TRBJ1-1	13	-	few	TGCAGTGCGTTCTTAACTTTGAACACTGAAGCTTTCTTT	CSAFLTLNTEAFF
TRBV5-1	TRBJ1-2	15	-	-	TGCGCCAGCAGCCCGGTAGGGGGGGCGGACTATGGCTACACCTTC	CASSPVGGADYGYTF
TRBV19	TRBJ2-1	14	-	few	TGTGCCAGTAGTATAGATCATCTAGGGGGGGAGCAGTTCTTC	CASSIDHLGGEQFF
TRBV3-1	TRBJ2-3	17	-	-	TGTGCCAGCAGCCCAGGGGCGGGAGAGTCCCCCGCAGATACGCAGTATTTT	CASSPGAGESPADTQYF
TRBV28	TRBJ1-3	13	-	many	TGTGCCAGCTGGACCGCAACTGGAAACACCATATATTTT	CASWTATGNTIYF
TRBV29-1	TRBJ1-1	11	-	few	TGCAGCGTTGTAAGGGGACCTGAAGCTTTCTTT	CSVVRGPEAFF
TRBV7-9	TRBJ2-2	16	-	many	TGTGCCAGCAGCTTAGGCAGGGTTACGAACACCGGGGAGCTGTTTTTT	CASSLGRVTNTGELFF
TRBV28	TRBJ1-1	11	-	few	TGTGCCAGCAGATCCCATACTGAAGCTTTCTTT	CASRSHTEAFF
TRBV20-1	TRBJ2-3	15	-	-	TGCAGTGCTAGAGATTACATCCAGGCCACAGATACGCAGTATTTT	CSARDYIQATDTQYF
TRBV6-2/TRBV6-3	TRBJ2-3	15	-	-	TGTGCCAGCAGTTACTCCAGTCCCGGGGCAGATACGCAGTATTTT	CASSYSSPGADTQYF
TRBV24-1	TRBJ2-5	13	-	few	TGTGCCACCAGTGATTTGAAGGGAGAGACCCAGTACTTC	CATSDLKGETQYF
TRBV3-1	TRBJ2-3	19	TRBD2	many	TGTGCCAGCAGCCCGACTAGCGGGGGGGCCGGTCCTAGCACAGATACGCAGTATTTT	CASSPTSGGAGPSTDTQYF
TRBV10-2	TRBJ1-1	14	-	few	TGCGCCAGCAGTGAGCCTACAGGGACCACTGAAGCTTTCTTT	CASSEPTGTTEAFF
TRBV10-3	TRBJ1-5	18	TRBD1	-	TGTGCCATCAGTGAGTCAATCGAGGCGCGACAGGGGGGCCAGCCCCAGCATTTT	CAISESIEARQGGQPQHF
TRBV30	TRBJ1-1	12	-	few	TGTGCCTGGGGACGGACGAACACTGAAGCTTTCTTT	CAWGRTNTEAFF
TRBV20-1	TRBJ2-7	15	TRBD1	many	TGCAGTGCTAGAGATTGGGGGACAGGGCACTACGAGCAGTACTTC	CSARDWGTGHYEQYF
TRBV20-1	TRBJ2-5	15	-	few	TGCAGTGCTCGAGACACGAGAGGGCCTCAAGAGACCCAGTACTTC	CSARDTRGPQETQYF
TRBV5-1	TRBJ2-3	17	TRBD2	-	TGCGCCAGCAGCGCGACCTCTAGCGGGTGGAGGACAGATACGCAGTATTTT	CASSATSSGWRTDTQYF
TRBV7-8	TRBJ2-5	16	-	many	TGTGCCAGCAGCCCGCCTTTCTTACAGCCAAGAGAGACCCAGTACTTC	CASSPPFLQPRETQYF
TRBV7-9	TRBJ2-7	17	-	many	TGTGCCAGCAGCTTAGAAGGGGGGTGGCGGGCCTCCTACGAGCAGTACTTC	CASSLEGGWRASYEQYF
TRBV4-1	TRBJ2-7	13	-	few	TGCGCCAGCAGCCAAGATAAGCCGGGAGAGCAGTACTTC	CASSQDKPGEQYF
TRBV2	TRBJ2-2	14	TRBD1	many	TGTGCCAGCAGGGATAGACAGGGGATCGGGGAGCTGTTTTTT	CASRDRQGIGELFF
TRBV11-2	TRBJ2-1	17	-	many	TGTGCCAGCAGCCCCGGTGGGGGGAGCCCCCGCGGCAATGAGCAGTTCTTC	CASSPGGGSPRGNEQFF
TRBV6-1	TRBJ2-4	14	-	many	TGTGCCAGCCGGGCCCCTGGGGCCAAAAACATTCAGTACTTC	CASRAPGAKNIQYF
TRBV20-1	TRBJ2-7	15	-	once	TGCAGTGCTAGAGATCGCCGGAGACCATACAATGAGCAGTACTTC	CSARDRRRPYNEQYF
TRBV12-5	TRBJ2-3	16	TRBD2	many	TGTGCTAGTGCTTCGGGGAGCGGGAGGGCTCCAGATACGCAGTATTTT	CASASGSGRAPDTQYF
TRBV11-2	TRBJ2-7	13	-	many	TGTGCCAGCAGCTTTCAGGGGTTCCGCGAGCAGTACTTC	CASSFQGFREQYF
TRBV7-6	TRBJ2-3	15	TRBD1	few	TGTGCCAGCAGCTTAGAAGGGGGCCTCACAGATACGCAGTATTTT	CASSLEGGLTDTQYF
TRBV9	TRBJ2-7	16	TRBD2	few	TGTGCCAGCAGCGTGCACCGAGCGGGGGGAACCTACGAGCAGTACTTC	CASSVHRAGGTYEQYF
TRBV12-3/TRBV12-4	TRBJ1-2	12	-	-	TGTGCCAGCAGCCCGGGGGCGGAAGGCTACACCTTC	CASSPGAEGYTF
TRBV14	TRBJ2-2	18	TRBD2	-	TGTGCCAGCAGCCAAGATACCCTCCACGCGGGAGGCACCGGGGAGCTGTTTTTT	CASSQDTLHAGGTGELFF
TRBV19	TRBJ1-1	14	-	-	TGTGCCAGTAGTATTGTGATTCGCGGCACTGAAGCTTTCTTT	CASSIVIRGTEAFF
TRBV3-1	TRBJ1-5	15	-	many	TGTGCCAGCAGCCCCGGGGGGAATAGCAATCAGCCCCAGCATTTT	CASSPGGNSNQPQHF
TRBV29-1	TRBJ2-3	13	TRBD1	-	TGCAGCGTTGGGGGACAGAGCACAGATACGCAGTATTTT	CSVGGQSTDTQYF
TRBV18	TRBJ1-2	13	-	many	TGTGCCAGCTCACCCGGGGGCCCTTATGGCTACACCTTC	CASSPGGPYGYTF
TRBV6-1	TRBJ1-1	15	TRBD1	many	TGTGCCAGCCGGATGGGACAGACGGTGAACACTGAAGCTTTCTTT	CASRMGQTVNTEAFF
TRBV4-1	TRBJ2-5	16	-	-	TGCGCCAGCCCAACTTGCTTCACTCTAATTCAAGAGACCCAGTACTTC	CASPTCFTLIQETQYF
TRBV24-1	TRBJ2-1	18	-	-	TGTGCCACCAGTGGAAATAAGGACGGCAAGGGAATCTACAATGAGCAGTTCTTC	CATSGNKDGKGIYNEQFF
TRBV7-9	TRBJ2-3	16	-	-	TGTGCCAGCAGCTTGTGGGGAGAGCGAGAAACAGATACGCAGTATTTT	CASSLWGERETDTQYF
TRBV5-1	TRBJ1-1	15	-	few	TGCGCCAGCAGCTTGGAGGGCAGGGGACTCACTGAAGCTTTCTTT	CASSLEGRGLTEAFF